The table lists the clone carrying this TCR beta chain with a few counts. Its antigen is still unknown. These data are taken from a study of persistence of HIV-infected CD4 T cells. Study context: CD4+ T cells responding to CMV or HIV-1 Gag were isolated.

The libraries were made with immunoSEQ version 4 in survey mode. Clones were read by immunoSEQ multiplex PCR, and TCRdb kept only the in-frame ones, dropping some. The sample shows some 41,000 clones, approximately 80% of them seen only once. The CDR3 spans 14 residues. The V end was cut by 2 bases, the J end by 5 bases, with 13 bases between. Germline loops: CDR1 MDHEN, CDR2 SYDVKM. Cells were stimulated with CMV-infected fibroblast lysates at 8 to 10 ug/mL. CD40L/CD69 double-negative CD45RO-high memory CD4+ T cells were collected. The chain combines TRBV28 with TRBJ2-7; the D gene is possibly TRBD1 (6 bases). The source material was CD4+ T cells sorted from PBMCs after roughly 18-hour stimulation, sampled from a patient who received antiretroviral therapy. This TCR was recovered from an adult man with HIV who was CMV-seropositive. For the CDR3, the DNA is TGTGCCAGCAGTTTAACAGGGATGGGCCACGAGCAGTACTTC. This gives the protein CASSLTGMGHEQYF.